This TCR beta chain derives from a study of chemoradiotherapy in HPV16-positive cancers (dated by TCRdb to 2022 to 2024). In the study overall: Candidate HPV-specific T-cell clones and common TCR motifs were defined by functional T-cell assays performed on cells from two HPV16-positive patients. The study set out to ask whether T-cell immunity against the HPV oncoproteins E6 and E7 changes over the course of chemoradiotherapy and whether that immunity affects survival. TCR repertoires from 86 patients with HPV-related cancers were then used to track the candidate HPV-specific TCRs and motifs.

Repertoires were sampled repeatedly over the course of chemoradiotherapy, so clonal expansion could be followed in the tumor microenvironment. Receptor libraries were prepared by the immunoSEQ multiplex PCR assay. TCRdb took over this immuneACCESS table, retaining in-frame rearrangements with V and J assigned. Such tables are incomplete; in checked studies, under half of the missing clones stem from an unresolved V gene, and the remainder is unexplained. The sample table contains approximately 6,200 clones; only one count was recorded for around 88% of them. The ten largest make up roughly 27% of the sample. This clone was found once. It has no known antigen specificity. No per-base quality is available; no much larger clone lies one base away. The study at large found these results: Expansion of candidate HPV-specific clones and E7-related TCR motifs was observed in the tumor microenvironment during treatment, whereas no such expansion was observed for non-HPV-specific T cells. In HPV16-positive patients, expansion of HPV-responsive T cells during chemoradiotherapy was found to be associated with improved recurrence-free survival. The functional definition of HPV-specific T cells came from only a couple of HPV16-positive patients, and the survival association was reported for HPV16-positive patients.

The material was blood, obtained from a patient who underwent chemoradiotherapy. The source of this sequence is a human donor with HPV-associated anogenital cancer.

In nucleotide form, the sequence is TGTGCCAGCAGCTTTAACCCAACCTACGAGCAGTACTTC. This encodes CASSFNPTYEQYF. The sequence links TRBV7-6 to TRBJ2-7, with no confidently assigned D gene. V is clipped by 3 bases and J by 2 bases, and the sequence between their germline boundaries is 8 bases long. CDR1 and CDR2 are read off the germline V gene as SGHVS and FNYEAQ. The CDR3, cysteine through phenylalanine, is 13 amino acids long. Here the CDR3 DNA is all that survives: 39 bases in frame from base 1. Reference TRBV7-6 and TRBJ2-7 genes cover what lies past the CDR3, so the full variable domain is GAGVSQSPRYKVTKRGQDVALRCDPISGHVSLYWYRQALGQGPEFLTYFNYEAQQDKSGLPNDRFSAERPEGSISTLTIQRTEQRDSAMYRCASSFNPTYEQYFGPGTRLTVT.